These 24 T cell receptor beta chains share one sample of origin, sequenced in a study of blood T cell repertoires in COVID-19. Assay: immunoSEQ multiplex PCR; the TCRdb copy retains only in-frame clones and omits some. The table includes more than 90,000 clones, about four fifths detected once. The sample was peripheral blood. The receptors derive from a human donor in a cohort sampled during active COVID-19.

The chain is built from TRBV4-2 and TRBJ2-2; the D gene is possibly TRBD2 (5 bases). CDR1 and CDR2 from the germline V gene are LGHNA and YNFKEQ. The CDR3 length is 12 residues. Trimming removed 6 bases at V and 7 bases at J, with 9 bases between. The CDR3 is CASSRGGGELFF. CDR3 in DNA: TGTGCCAGCAGTCGAGGAGGCGGGGAGCTGTTTTTT.

This chain links TRBV19 with TRBJ2-2, with 8 bases that match TRBD2. The V and J ends lost 5 bases and 2 bases, in that order; junction bases with no gene match: 4. The CDR3 is 15 amino acids. CDR1 is LNHDA and CDR2 is SQIVND in the germline V gene (reference sequence). CDR3 amino acids: CASSGTSGNTGELFF. The DNA for the CDR3 is TGTGCCAGTAGTGGGACTAGTGGTAACACCGGGGAGCTGTTTTTT.

V and J are TRBV24-1 and TRBJ2-1; a possible D gene is TRBD2 (6 bases). Trimming shortened V by 3 bases and J by 10 bases, and 15 bases separated the two germline ends. The germline CDR1 and CDR2 sequences are KGHDR and SFDVKD. This CDR3 spans 14 amino acids. The CDR3 region is CATSDGEVTGEQFF. The DNA for the CDR3 is TGTGCCACCAGTGATGGGGAGGTCACGGGGGAGCAGTTCTTC.

The chain combines TRBV5-1 with TRBJ1-5, with 9 positions matching TRBD1. Germline lookup yields CDR1 SGHRS and CDR2 YFSETQ. The CDR3 is 15 residues long. V lost 4 bases to trimming and J lost 0 bases; unmatched junction nucleotides: 2. The chain's CDR3 is CASSRTGDSNQPQHF. The CDR3 nucleotides read TGCGCCAGCAGCCGGACAGGGGATAGCAATCAGCCCCAGCATTTT.

The V and J genes are TRBV7-2 and TRBJ1-2; 12 nucleotides agree with TRBD1. The V gene's germline CDR1 is SGHTA and CDR2 FQGNSA. There are 15 residues in the CDR3. Trimming at V came to 5 bases and at J to 7 bases, leaving 8 bases not matched to a gene. In DNA, the CDR3 is TGTGCCAGCAGCCAACGGGACAGGGGGCGGGGTGGCTACACCTTC. This encodes CASSQRDRGRGGYTF.

V and J are TRBV6-6 and TRBJ2-3; 8 bases agree with TRBD2. The germline gives CDR1 MNHNY, CDR2 SVGAGI (reference sequence). Unmatched junction bases numbered 7, after V lost 0 bases and J lost 5 bases. CDR3 length equals 16 residues. In DNA form, the CDR3 reads TGTGCCAGCAGTTACTCGACCGGGGGGGATTTAGATACGCAGTATTTT. This encodes CASSYSTGGDLDTQYF.

The gene calls are TRBV27 and TRBJ1-2, with TRBD1 matching over 9 bases. CDR3 length: 14 residues. CDR1 and CDR2 from the germline V gene are MNHEY and SMNVEV (reference sequence). The V gene end was trimmed by 6 bases and the J gene end by 6 bases; junction bases not matched to a gene: 8. CDR3 loop: CASSYTTGGNGYTF. DNA for the CDR3: TGTGCCAGCAGCTATACTACAGGGGGCAATGGCTACACCTTC.

The V and J genes are TRBV28 and TRBJ2-1, with D maybe TRBD2 (5 bases). Germline CDR1 and CDR2: MDHEN and SYDVKM. The CDR3 loop spans 15 amino acids. V gave up 8 bases and J gave up 0 bases, with 14 bases separating them. In DNA form, the CDR3 reads TGTGCCAGCGCACGCAGCGGAAGCTCCTACAATGAGCAGTTCTTC. It is translated as CASARSGSSYNEQFF.

V gene TRBV12-3 or TRBV12-4 combines with J gene TRBJ2-7; D not resolved. The ends were cut back, 7 bases at V and 3 bases at J, with 13 bases in the middle. This CDR3 comprises 13 residues. Here the CDR3 DNA reads TGTGCCAGCACCCCGAACTACTTCTACGAGCAGTACTTC. This gives the protein CASTPNYFYEQYF.

The chain couples TRBV6-2 or TRBV6-3 to TRBJ1-6; D is unresolved. Between the trimmed V and J ends, which lost 2 bases and 7 bases, there was a span of 9 bases. In germline, CDR1 is MNHEY, CDR2 SVGEGT. The CDR3 is 14 residues long. The CDR3 nucleotides read TGTGCCAGCAGTTACCCCAGCGACAATTCACCCCTCCACTTT. It is translated as CASSYPSDNSPLHF.

The gene calls are TRBV12-3 or TRBV12-4 and TRBJ1-2; tentatively, D is TRBD1 (6 bases). Deletions cut 7 bases from V and 8 bases from J, with 17 bases between. This CDR3 region has 13 residues. Written as DNA, the CDR3 is TGTGCCAGCACTCAAGCAGGGGTCGGAGGCTACACCTTC. Residues: CASTQAGVGGYTF.

This chain uses TRBV24-1 with TRBJ1-3, with 8 positions matching TRBD1. Trimming took 3 bases from V and 0 from J; bases not matched to a gene: 6. CDR1 is KGHDR, CDR2 SFDVKD, per germline. The CDR3 runs to 17 residues. Here the CDR3 reads CATSDRHRGSSGNTIYF. The DNA for the CDR3 is TGTGCCACCAGTGATCGACACAGGGGGAGCTCTGGAAACACCATATATTTT.

This chain links TRBV18 with TRBJ2-5, with D possibly matching TRBD1 (5 bases). The CDR3 loop spans 15 amino acids. V was trimmed by 2 bases and J by 2 bases, leaving 12 bases between them. Germline CDR1 reads KGHSH; CDR2 reads LQKENI. The CDR3 loop is CASSPGSTGQETQYF. As DNA, the CDR3 is TGTGCCAGCTCACCAGGAAGTACAGGACAAGAGACCCAGTACTTC.

Here the CDR3 DNA reads TGTGCCAGCAGCTTAGCCGGGAAGACCCAGTACTTC. Translation gives CASSLAGKTQYF. The genes are TRBV11-2 and TRBJ2-5; tentative D call: TRBD2 (5 bases). This CDR3 contains 12 residues. The ends were cut back, 1 base at V and 6 bases at J, with 6 bases in the middle. Germline-derived CDR1 and CDR2 are SGHAT and FQNNGV.

The chain uses TRBV6-2 or TRBV6-3 and TRBJ2-2; 8 nucleotides align to TRBD1. This CDR3 has 15 amino acids. J lost 1 base, V lost 4 bases, and 2 bases had no gene match. The germline CDR1 and CDR2 sequences are MNHEY and SVGEGT. CDR3 sequence (DNA): TGTGCCAGCAGTTGGGACAGGAGGAACACCGGGGAGCTGTTTTTT. Protein sequence: CASSWDRRNTGELFF.

The genes are TRBV6-2 or TRBV6-3 and TRBJ2-2; no definite D call. CDR3 length equals 15 residues. V was pared by 2 bases and J by 0 bases, with 7 bases between. Germline V lookup: CDR1 MNHEY, CDR2 SVGEGT. CDR3 in amino acids: CASSYRRSNTGELFF. The CDR3 nucleotides are TGTGCCAGCAGTTACCGCAGGTCGAACACCGGGGAGCTGTTTTTT.

The chain joins TRBV29-1 to TRBJ2-3; no reliable D call. This CDR3 contains 13 residues. CDR1 is SQVTM, CDR2 ANQGSEA, per germline. V lost 3 bases to trimming and J lost 8 bases, with 15 bases between them. The chain's CDR3 is CSVDRVRLATQYF. The CDR3 region has the DNA TGCAGCGTTGATCGTGTGAGGCTCGCTACGCAGTATTTT.

In DNA form, the CDR3 reads TGTGCCAGCAGTTACGGCGGCGGGAGGGGGGACGAGCAGTACTTC. It codes for CASSYGGGRGDEQYF. The chain couples TRBV6-2 or TRBV6-3 to TRBJ2-7; 9 bases align to TRBD2. Germline CDR1 MNHEY, CDR2 SVGEGT. The J segment lost 5 bases and the V segment lost 2 bases, leaving 7 bases of the junction unmatched. This CDR3 has 15 residues.

V usage is TRBV6-1 and J usage is TRBJ2-6, with D unclear. The V gene lost 2 bases and the J gene lost 0 bases, with 11 bases spanning the gap. The CDR3 runs to 17 residues. Germline V gene lookup returns CDR1 MNHNS and CDR2 SASEGT. The CDR3 loop reads CASSEKLRTSGANVLTF. In nucleotides, the CDR3 is TGTGCCAGCAGTGAAAAACTACGAACCTCTGGGGCCAACGTCCTGACTTTC.

V and J are TRBV29-1 and TRBJ2-5; D may be TRBD2 (7 bases). Germline V gene sequence: CDR1 SQVTM, CDR2 ANQGSEA. Trimming took 6 bases from V and 7 from J, leaving 18 bases between them. The CDR3 runs 13 residues. CDR3 sequence: CSVRTGRGGTQYF. As DNA, the CDR3 is TGCAGCGTGAGAACAGGGAGGGGAGGGACCCAGTACTTC.

V and J are TRBV6-6 and TRBJ1-6; 7 bases match TRBD1. This CDR3 is built from 17 residues. Germline-derived CDR1 and CDR2 are MNHNY and SVGAGI (reference sequence). J gave up 6 bases and V 5 bases, and 13 bases lay outside the gene matches. The CDR3 sequence: CASSLKGGQKSNSPLHF. The CDR3 DNA reads TGTGCCAGCAGTCTAAAGGGGGGACAGAAATCTAATTCACCCCTCCACTTT.

The J gene is TRBJ1-4, the V gene TRBV23-1; D uncertain. TRBV23-1 is known as an ORF, though its function is uncertain. Between the trimmed V and J ends, which lost 2 bases and 7 bases, there was a span of 14 bases. The CDR3 covers 15 residues. This CDR3 reads CASSQPQPRGEKLFF. The CDR3 DNA reads TGCGCCAGCAGTCAACCCCAGCCCCGGGGTGAAAAACTGTTTTTT.

The chain recombines TRBV4-3 with TRBJ1-2, with D perhaps matching TRBD1 (6 bases). This CDR3 is built from 15 residues. Trimming cost V 0 bases and J 1 base, with 9 bases left between them. The germline V gene encodes CDR1 LGHNA and CDR2 YSLEER. CDR3 sequence reads: CASSQDWTDNYGYTF. The CDR3 DNA is TGCGCCAGCAGCCAAGATTGGACAGATAACTATGGCTACACCTTC.

The chain recombines TRBV4-1 with TRBJ1-3; D call uncertain. The CDR3 has 18 amino acids. V lost 4 bases, J lost 0 bases, and 19 bases lay in between. Germline CDR1 reads MGHRA; CDR2 reads YSYEKL. Here the CDR3 reads CASSLSAVTGVSGNTIYF. The CDR3 region has the DNA TGCGCCAGCAGCCTTAGCGCAGTTACCGGGGTCTCTGGAAACACCATATATTTT.